A single sample is the source of the 15 T cell receptor beta chains below, sequenced in a study of blood T cell repertoires in COVID-19. Profiled with immunoSEQ multiplex PCR; TCRdb holds only in-frame clones, not every one. Among around 150,000 clones listed, roughly nine tenths were seen once. Sequenced: peripheral blood. Receptors were obtained from a man aged 60 to 69 with acute or convalescent COVID-19.

V gene TRBV11-2 combines with J gene TRBJ1-4, with D uncertain. Trimming shortened V by 2 bases and J by 7 bases, and 8 bases separated the two germline ends. This CDR3 comprises 13 residues. The germline CDR1 and CDR2 sequences are SGHAT and FQNNGV. The CDR3 region is CASSLFNSEKLFF. The CDR3 DNA sequence: TGTGCCAGCAGCTTATTCAACAGTGAAAAACTGTTTTTT.

The J gene is TRBJ2-7, the V gene TRBV30; 9 bases map to TRBD1. Germline CDR1 is GTSNPN and CDR2 is SVGIG (reference sequence). The CDR3 runs 11 residues. With 7 bases clipped from V and 6 bases from J, the junction kept 4 bases outside the gene matches. CDR3 loop: CASTGGTEQYF. CDR3 DNA sequence: TGTGCCTCTACAGGGGGCACCGAGCAGTACTTC. The entire variable domain, with the rest obtained from reference TRBV30 and TRBJ2-7, is as follows: SQTIHQWPATLVQPVGSPLSLECTVEGTSNPNLYWYRQAAGRGLQLLFYSVGIGQISSEVPQNLSASRPQDRQFILSSKKLLLSDSGFYLCASTGGTEQYFGPGTRLTVT.

The chain recombines TRBV19 with TRBJ1-2; the D is unclear. This CDR3 spans 13 amino acids. Trimming removed 5 bases from V and 5 bases from J, with 12 bases in between. The germline CDR1 and CDR2 sequences are LNHDA and SQIVND (reference sequence). The CDR3 spells CASSPGRGYGYTF. In DNA, the CDR3 is TGTGCCAGTAGTCCCGGACGAGGGTATGGCTACACCTTC.

This chain joins TRBV2 and TRBJ1-6; a possible D gene is TRBD1 (5 bases). The CDR3 contains 14 residues. V was clipped by 6 bases and J by 9 bases, with 15 bases between them. CDR1 and CDR2 from the germline V gene are SNHLY and FYNNEI. CDR3 amino acids: CASRNQGPISPLHF. In DNA form, the CDR3 reads TGTGCCAGCAGGAACCAGGGCCCGATTTCACCCCTCCACTTT.

The V and J genes are TRBV11-2 and TRBJ1-3, with D uncertain. The CDR3 spans 14 residues. Germline CDR1 is SGHAT and CDR2 is FQNNGV. Trimming left V 0 bases short and J 3 bases short, with 6 bases between. The CDR3 reads CASSLDLSGNTIYF. The CDR3 DNA sequence: TGTGCCAGCAGCTTAGATTTGAGTGGAAACACCATATATTTT.

This chain uses TRBV11-1 with TRBJ2-7; 7 nucleotides align to TRBD1. Unmatched junction bases numbered 5, after V lost 5 bases and J lost 1 base. Per the germline V gene, CDR1 is SGHAT and CDR2 is FQDESV (reference sequence). The CDR3 is 14 amino acids. CDR3 sequence reads: CASSLRTGSYEQYF. The CDR3 nucleotides are TGTGCCAGCAGCCTAAGGACAGGTTCCTACGAGCAGTACTTC.

The chain has TRBV9 and TRBJ2-7; D is undetermined. Germline values: CDR1 SGDLS, CDR2 YYNGEE. The CDR3 is 14 residues long. V lost 1 base to trimming and J lost 6 bases, with 14 bases between them. CDR3 amino acids: CASSVTGSSSEQYF. The CDR3 DNA is TGTGCCAGCAGCGTAACCGGGTCTTCTAGCGAGCAGTACTTC. The entire variable domain, with the rest obtained from reference TRBV9 and TRBJ2-7, is as follows: DSGVTQTPKHLITATGQRVTLRCSPRSGDLSVYWYQQSLDQGLQFLIQYYNGEERAKGNILERFSAQQFPDLHSELNLSSLELGDSALYFCASSVTGSSSEQYFGPGTRLTVT.

V gene TRBV5-1 combines with J gene TRBJ1-1; 7 nucleotides match TRBD1. The V gene end was trimmed by 4 bases and the J gene end by 5 bases; junction bases not matched to a gene: 11. Germline CDR1 is SGHRS and CDR2 is YFSETQ. The CDR3 is 15 amino acids. DNA of the CDR3: TGCGCCAGCAGCGAATCACTCCTCAGGGGGACTGAAGCTTTCTTT. This gives the protein CASSESLLRGTEAFF.

The J gene is TRBJ1-5, the V gene TRBV12-5, with no clear D. The CDR3 contains 13 residues. V lost 1 base to trimming and J lost 4 bases, with 5 bases between them. Germline CDR1 LGHNT, CDR2 FRNRAP. The CDR3 reads CASGLGTNQPQHF. CDR3 DNA: TGTGCTAGTGGTTTGGGAACTAATCAGCCCCAGCATTTT.

The chain carries TRBV3-1 (or the pseudogene TRBV3-2) and TRBJ2-3; D possibly corresponds to TRBD1 (6 bases). Trimming cost V 1 base and J 1 base, with 9 bases left between them. The CDR3 is 15 residues long. CDR1 and CDR2 from the germline V gene are LGHDT and YNNKEL (reference sequence). CDR3 bases: TGTGCCAGCAGCCAAGGGGGGCGGGGCACAGATACGCAGTATTTT. Its protein is CASSQGGRGTDTQYF.

J is TRBJ2-7 and V is TRBV4-1, with 7 bases lining up with TRBD1. After removal of 4 bases from V and 3 bases from J, the junction contained 9 bases not matched to a gene. Germline V gene sequence: CDR1 MGHRA, CDR2 YSYEKL. CDR3 length: 15 amino acids. The CDR3 protein is CASSPTDQGVYEQYF. The CDR3 DNA reads TGCGCCAGCAGCCCTACAGACCAGGGGGTCTACGAGCAGTACTTC.

The chain employs TRBV14 and TRBJ2-1, with 11 bases fitting TRBD1. With 4 bases clipped from V and 7 bases from J, the junction kept 9 bases outside the gene matches. The CDR3 runs 16 residues. Germline assignment: CDR1 SGHDN and CDR2 FVKESK. This chain's CDR3 is CASSLLGQGARNEQFF. The DNA for the CDR3 is TGTGCCAGCAGCCTGCTTGGACAGGGGGCACGTAATGAGCAGTTCTTC. Supplemented by reference TRBV14 and TRBJ2-1, the full variable domain reads EAGVTQFPSHSVIEKGQTVTLRCDPISGHDNLYWYRRVMGKEIKFLLHFVKESKQDESGMPNNRFLAERTGGTYSTLKVQPAELEDSGVYFCASSLLGQGARNEQFFGPGTRLTVL.

The genes are TRBV24-1 and TRBJ1-5, with 9 bases identical to TRBD1. The CDR3 extends over 17 amino acids. Losses at the gene ends were 8 bases for V and 0 bases for J; bases not matched to a gene: 10. The germline CDR1 and CDR2 sequences are KGHDR and SFDVKD. CDR3 sequence reads: CATTGGQGLYSNQPQHF. The CDR3 DNA sequence: TGTGCCACCACCGGAGGACAGGGGCTTTATAGCAATCAGCCCCAGCATTTT.

The V and J genes are TRBV5-6 and TRBJ2-3, with D tentatively TRBD1 (6 bases). Germline loops: CDR1 SGHDT, CDR2 YYEEEE. The CDR3 length is 15 residues. Trimming took off 5 bases at V and 1 base at J, with 14 bases between the two ends. Here the CDR3 DNA reads TGTGCCAGCAGTCCCCCAGGGGATGGCACAGATACGCAGTATTTT. Its protein is CASSPPGDGTDTQYF.

This clone was detected once. The chain has TRBV4-1 and TRBJ1-2; 8 nucleotides match TRBD1. CDR3 length: 14 amino acids. CDR1 is MGHRA and CDR2 is YSYEKL in the germline V gene. V was clipped by 3 bases and J by 4 bases; unmatched bases: 4. The CDR3 DNA reads as TGCGCCAGCAGCCAGACAGGGGCAGGCTATGGCTACACCTTC. Translated: CASSQTGAGYGYTF.